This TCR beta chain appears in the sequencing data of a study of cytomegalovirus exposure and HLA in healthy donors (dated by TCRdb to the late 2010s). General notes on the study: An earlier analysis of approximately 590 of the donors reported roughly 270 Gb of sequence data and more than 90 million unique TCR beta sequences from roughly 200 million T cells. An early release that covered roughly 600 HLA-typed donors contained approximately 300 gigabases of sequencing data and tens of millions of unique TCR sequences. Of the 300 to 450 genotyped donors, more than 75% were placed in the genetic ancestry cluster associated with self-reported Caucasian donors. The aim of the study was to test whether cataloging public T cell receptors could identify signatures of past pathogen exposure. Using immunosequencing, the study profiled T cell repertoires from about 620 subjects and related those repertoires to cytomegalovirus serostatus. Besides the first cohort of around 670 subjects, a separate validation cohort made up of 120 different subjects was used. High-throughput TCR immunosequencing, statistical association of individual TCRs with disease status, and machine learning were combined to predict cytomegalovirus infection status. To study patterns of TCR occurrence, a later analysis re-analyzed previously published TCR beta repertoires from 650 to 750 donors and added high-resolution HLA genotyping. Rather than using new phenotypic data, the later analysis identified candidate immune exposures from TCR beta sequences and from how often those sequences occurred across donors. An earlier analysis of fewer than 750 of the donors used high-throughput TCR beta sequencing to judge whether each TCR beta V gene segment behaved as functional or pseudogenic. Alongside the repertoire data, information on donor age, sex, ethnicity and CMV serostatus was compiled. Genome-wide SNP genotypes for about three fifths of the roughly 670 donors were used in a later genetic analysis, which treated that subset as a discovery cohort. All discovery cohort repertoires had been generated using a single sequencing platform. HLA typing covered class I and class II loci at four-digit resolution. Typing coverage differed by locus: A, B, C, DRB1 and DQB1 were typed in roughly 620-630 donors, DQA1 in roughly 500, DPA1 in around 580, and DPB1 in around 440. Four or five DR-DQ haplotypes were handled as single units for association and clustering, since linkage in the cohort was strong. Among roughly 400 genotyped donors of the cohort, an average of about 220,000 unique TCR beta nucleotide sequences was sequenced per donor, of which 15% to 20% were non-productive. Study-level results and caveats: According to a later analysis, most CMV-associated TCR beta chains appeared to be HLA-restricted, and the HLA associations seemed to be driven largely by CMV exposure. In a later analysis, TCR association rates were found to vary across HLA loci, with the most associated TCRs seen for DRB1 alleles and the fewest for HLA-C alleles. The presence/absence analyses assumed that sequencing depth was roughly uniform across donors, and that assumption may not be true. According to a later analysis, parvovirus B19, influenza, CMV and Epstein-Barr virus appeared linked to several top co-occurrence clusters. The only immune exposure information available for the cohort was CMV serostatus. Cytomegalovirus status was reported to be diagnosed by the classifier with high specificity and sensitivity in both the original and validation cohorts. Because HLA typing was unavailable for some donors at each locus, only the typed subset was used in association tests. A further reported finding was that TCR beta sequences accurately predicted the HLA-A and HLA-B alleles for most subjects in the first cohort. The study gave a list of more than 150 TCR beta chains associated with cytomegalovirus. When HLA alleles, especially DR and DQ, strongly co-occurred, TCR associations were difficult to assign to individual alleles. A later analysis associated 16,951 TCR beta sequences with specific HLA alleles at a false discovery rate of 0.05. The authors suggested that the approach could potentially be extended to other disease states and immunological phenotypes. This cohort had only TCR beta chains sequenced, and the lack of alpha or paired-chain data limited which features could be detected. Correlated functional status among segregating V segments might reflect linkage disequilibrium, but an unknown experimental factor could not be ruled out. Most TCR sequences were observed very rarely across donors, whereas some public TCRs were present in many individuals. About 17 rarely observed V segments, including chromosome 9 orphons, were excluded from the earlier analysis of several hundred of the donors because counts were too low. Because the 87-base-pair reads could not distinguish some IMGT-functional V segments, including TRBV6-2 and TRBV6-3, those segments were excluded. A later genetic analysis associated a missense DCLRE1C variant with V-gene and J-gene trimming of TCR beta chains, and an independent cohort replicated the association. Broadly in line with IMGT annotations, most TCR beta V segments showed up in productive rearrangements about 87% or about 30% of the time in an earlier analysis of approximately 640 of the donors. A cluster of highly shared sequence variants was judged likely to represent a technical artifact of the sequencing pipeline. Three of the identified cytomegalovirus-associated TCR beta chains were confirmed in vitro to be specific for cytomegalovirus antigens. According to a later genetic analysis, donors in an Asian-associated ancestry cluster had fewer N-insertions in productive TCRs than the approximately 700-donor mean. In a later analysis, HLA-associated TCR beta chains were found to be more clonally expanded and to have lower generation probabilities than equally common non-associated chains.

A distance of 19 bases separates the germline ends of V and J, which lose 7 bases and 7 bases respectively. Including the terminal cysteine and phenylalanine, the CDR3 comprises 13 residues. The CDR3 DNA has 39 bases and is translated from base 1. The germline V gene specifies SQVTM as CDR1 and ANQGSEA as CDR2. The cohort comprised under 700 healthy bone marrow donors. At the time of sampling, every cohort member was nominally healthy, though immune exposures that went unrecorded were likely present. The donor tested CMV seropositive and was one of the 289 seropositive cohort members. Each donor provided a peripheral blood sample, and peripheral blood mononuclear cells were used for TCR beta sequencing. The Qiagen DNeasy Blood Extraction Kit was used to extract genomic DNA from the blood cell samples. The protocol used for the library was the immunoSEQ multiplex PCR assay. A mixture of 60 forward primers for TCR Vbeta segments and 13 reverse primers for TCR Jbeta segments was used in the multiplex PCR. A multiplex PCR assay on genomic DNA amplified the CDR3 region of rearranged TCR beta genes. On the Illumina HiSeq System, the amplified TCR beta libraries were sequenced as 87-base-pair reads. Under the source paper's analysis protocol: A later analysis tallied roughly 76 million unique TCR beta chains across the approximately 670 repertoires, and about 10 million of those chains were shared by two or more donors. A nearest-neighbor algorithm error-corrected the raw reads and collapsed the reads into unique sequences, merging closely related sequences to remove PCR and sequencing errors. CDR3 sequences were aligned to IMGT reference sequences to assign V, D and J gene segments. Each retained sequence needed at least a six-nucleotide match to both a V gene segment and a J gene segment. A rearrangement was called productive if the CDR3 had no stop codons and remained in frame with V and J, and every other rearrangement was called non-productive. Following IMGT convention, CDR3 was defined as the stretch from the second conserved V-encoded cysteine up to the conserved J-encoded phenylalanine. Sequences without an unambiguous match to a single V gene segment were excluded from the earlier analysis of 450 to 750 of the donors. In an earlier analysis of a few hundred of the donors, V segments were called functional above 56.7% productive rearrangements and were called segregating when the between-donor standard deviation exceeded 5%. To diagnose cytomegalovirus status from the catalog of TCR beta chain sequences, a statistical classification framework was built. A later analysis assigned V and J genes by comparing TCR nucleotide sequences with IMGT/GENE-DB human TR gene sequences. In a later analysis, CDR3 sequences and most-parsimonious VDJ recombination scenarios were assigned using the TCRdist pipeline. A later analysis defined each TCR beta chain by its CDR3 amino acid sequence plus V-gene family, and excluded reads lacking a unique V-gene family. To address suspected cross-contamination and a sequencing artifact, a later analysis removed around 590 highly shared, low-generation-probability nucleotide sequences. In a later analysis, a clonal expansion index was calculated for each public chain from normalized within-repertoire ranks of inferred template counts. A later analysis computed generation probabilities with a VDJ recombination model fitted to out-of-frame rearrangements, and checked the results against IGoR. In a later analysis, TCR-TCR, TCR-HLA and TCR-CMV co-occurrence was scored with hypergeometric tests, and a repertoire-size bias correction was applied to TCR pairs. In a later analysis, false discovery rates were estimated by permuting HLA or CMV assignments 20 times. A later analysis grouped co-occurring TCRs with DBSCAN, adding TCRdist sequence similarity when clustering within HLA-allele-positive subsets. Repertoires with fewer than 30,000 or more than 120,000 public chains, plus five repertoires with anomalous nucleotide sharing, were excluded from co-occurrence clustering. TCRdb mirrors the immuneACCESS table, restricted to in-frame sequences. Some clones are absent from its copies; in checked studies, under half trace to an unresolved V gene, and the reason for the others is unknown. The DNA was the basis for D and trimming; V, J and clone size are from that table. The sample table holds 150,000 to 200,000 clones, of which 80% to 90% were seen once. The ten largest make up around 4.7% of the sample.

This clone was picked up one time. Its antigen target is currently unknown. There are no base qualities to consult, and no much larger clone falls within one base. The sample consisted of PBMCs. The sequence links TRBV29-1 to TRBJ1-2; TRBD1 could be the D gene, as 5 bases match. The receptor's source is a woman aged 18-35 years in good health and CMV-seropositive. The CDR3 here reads CSADSQGLSGYTF. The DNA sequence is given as TGCAGCGCCGATAGTCAGGGTTTGAGTGGCTACACCTTC.